Following are 24 T cell receptor beta chains from one sample sequenced in a study of response to subunit inactivated influenza vaccine. TCRdb reprocessed the RT-PCR reads via MiXCR and lists one record per CDR3 protein. The sample lists 550,000 to 650,000 distinct CDR3 sequences; approximately 12% were seen once. The sequenced sample was PBMCs from blood, obtained on the day of vaccination. All receptors come from a man aged 50 to 60 who received an inactivated influenza vaccine.

Many counts were recorded for this clonotype. The chain uses TRBV14 and TRBJ2-1, with TRBD2 as a possible D gene (6 bases). V lost 6 bases and J 4 bases, leaving 16 bases between the germline ends. Germline V gene lookup returns CDR1 SGHDN and CDR2 FVKESK. The CDR3 has 15 amino acids. The CDR3 DNA reads TGTGCCAGCAGTTGGATAGCGGACGCTTACAATGAGCAGTTCTTC. This sequence encodes CASSWIADAYNEQFF.

The V and J genes are TRBV3-1 and TRBJ2-4; 9 bases are a match to TRBD2. Germline V gene data show CDR1 as LGHDT and CDR2 as YNNKEL (reference sequence). The CDR3 has 17 amino acids. Germline trimming cut 1 base from V and 4 bases from J; bases unmatched to any gene: 8. This CDR3 reads CASSQGRGRGGKNIQYF. The CDR3 nucleotides are TGTGCCAGCAGCCAAGGGCGCGGGCGGGGGGGTAAAAACATTCAGTACTTC.

In this sample, this clonotype turned up a few times. The gene calls are TRBV15 and TRBJ2-6; D call uncertain. The CDR3 is made up of 15 amino acids. In germline, CDR1 is LNHNV, CDR2 YYDKDF (reference sequence). V was pared by 3 bases and J by 0 bases, with 6 bases between. The CDR3 is CATSSPYSGANVLTF. The CDR3 DNA reads as TGTGCCACCAGCAGTCCCTACTCTGGGGCCAACGTCCTGACTTTC.

The table lists this clonotype with a few counts. This chain connects TRBV7-8 to TRBJ2-1; 9 positions agree with TRBD2. Unmatched junction bases numbered 14, after V lost 1 base and J lost 7 bases. Germline CDR1 and CDR2: SGHVS and FQNEAQ. This CDR3 is built from 18 residues. CDR3 coding DNA: TGTGCCAGCAGCTTAGAGTTTTCGGGCGGGAGGGCCGATAATGAGCAGTTCTTC. It encodes CASSLEFSGGRADNEQFF.

J is TRBJ2-3 and V is TRBV1. TRBV1 is noted as a pseudogene. This CDR3 is built from 12 residues. This CDR3 reads CTSSQVSDTQYF. The DNA of the CDR3 is TGCACCAGCAGCCAAGTCTCAGATACGCAGTATTTT.

V usage is TRBV15 and J usage is TRBJ1-1, with D possibly matching TRBD1 (5 bases). The CDR3 loop spans 14 amino acids. Germline CDR1 reads LNHNV; CDR2 reads YYDKDF (reference sequence). The V gene lost 5 bases and the J gene lost 0 bases, with 10 bases spanning the gap. The CDR3, as DNA: TGTGCCACCAGCTCGGGGGGTCTGAACACTGAAGCTTTCTTT. It specifies CATSSGGLNTEAFF. The whole variable domain, remainder taken from reference TRBV15 and TRBJ1-1, is DAMVIQNPRYQVTQFGKPVTLSCSQTLNHNVMYWYQQKSSQAPKLLFHYYDKDFNNEADTPDNFQSRRPNTSFCFLDIRSPGLGDTAMYLCATSSGGLNTEAFFGQGTRLTVV.

This clonotype was counted between two and nine times. The rearrangement uses TRBV29-1 and TRBJ2-2; TRBD1 is a possible D gene (6 bases). Germline V gene lookup returns CDR1 SQVTM and CDR2 ANQGSEA. The CDR3 contains 13 residues. The V end was cut by 2 bases, the J end by 6 bases, with 10 bases between. CDR3 in DNA: TGCAGCGTTGAATCAGGGGCTTCCGGGGAGCTGTTTTTT. It codes for CSVESGASGELFF.

This clonotype showed up many times. This sequence joins TRBV4-1 and TRBJ1-4; 7 bases map to TRBD1. Germline CDR1 MGHRA, CDR2 YSYEKL. This CDR3 spans 17 amino acids. V lost 3 bases to trimming and J lost 0 bases; unmatched junction nucleotides: 7. CDR3 coding DNA: TGCGCCAGCAGCCAGGGACAGCTCAAATCAACTAATGAAAAACTGTTTTTT. Translating gives CASSQGQLKSTNEKLFF.

This clonotype was counted only a few times. V gene TRBV24-1 combines with J gene TRBJ1-2; tentatively, D is TRBD1 (5 bases). The V gene lost 5 bases and the J gene lost 3 bases, with 9 bases spanning the gap. CDR1 and CDR2 (germline): KGHDR, SFDVKD. This CDR3 spans 13 amino acids. CDR3 amino acids: CATSGGKDYGYTF. The CDR3 bases are TGTGCCACCAGTGGGGGCAAAGACTATGGCTACACCTTC.

This clonotype came up a few times. The chain carries TRBV7-9 and TRBJ1-3; D not certain. V lost 5 bases, J lost 7 bases, and 12 bases lay in between. The CDR3 totals 13 residues. Germline loops: CDR1 SEHNR, CDR2 FQNEAQ (reference sequence). DNA of the CDR3: TGTGCCAGCAGCCCCCCTCTTATGAACACCATATATTTT. Amino acids: CASSPPLMNTIYF.

The sample holds a few counts of this clonotype. This chain links TRBV28 with TRBJ2-1; the match to TRBD1 covers 8 bases. V lost 8 bases and J lost 6; bases outside the gene matches: 9. From germline, CDR1 is MDHEN and CDR2 SYDVKM. The CDR3 is made up of 14 amino acids. The CDR3 DNA follows: TGTGCCAGCTGTCTGGGACAGGTCTCCAATGAGCAGTTCTTC. Translated, it gives CASCLGQVSNEQFF.

This clonotype has only a few counts. A read error is possible here, since a much larger clone lies one base away. The rearrangement joins TRBV20-1 to TRBJ1-1; D may be TRBD1 (6 bases). V was pared by 7 bases and J by 3 bases, with 9 bases between. The CDR3 is 11 amino acids. CDR1 is DFQATT and CDR2 is SNEGSKA in the germline V gene (reference sequence). CDR3 nucleotides: TGCAGTGTTAGGGGGGACACTGAAGCTTTCTTT. Translation gives CSVRGDTEAFF.

In this sample, this clonotype turned up once. The genes are TRBV3-1 and TRBJ2-1, with 10 bases lining up with TRBD2. Germline V lookup: CDR1 LGHDT, CDR2 YNNKEL (reference sequence). V lost 1 base, J lost 4 bases, and 10 bases stayed unmatched. This CDR3 has 18 amino acids. The CDR3 is CASSQALSSGSGYNEQFF. In DNA, the CDR3 is TGTGCCAGCAGCCAAGCCCTCTCTAGCGGGAGCGGTTACAATGAGCAGTTCTTC.

V usage is TRBV7-2 and J usage is TRBJ2-5, with 7 bases that match TRBD1. CDR1 is SGHTA and CDR2 is FQGNSA in the germline V gene. Losses at the gene ends were 7 bases for V and 5 bases for J; bases not matched to a gene: 16. This CDR3 spans 16 amino acids. This CDR3 reads CASTSQGTATGETQYF. CDR3 bases: TGTGCCAGCACCTCACAGGGGACGGCGACGGGGGAGACCCAGTACTTC.

This clonotype was observed a few times. This rearrangement joins TRBV5-1 to TRBJ2-1, with D possibly being TRBD2 (5 bases). The V end was cut by 0 bases, the J end by 2 bases, with 12 bases between. This CDR3 contains 16 residues. From germline, CDR1 is SGHRS and CDR2 YFSETQ. The CDR3 here is CASSLVGSRTYNEQFF. The CDR3 DNA is TGCGCCAGCAGCTTGGTAGGGAGTAGGACCTACAATGAGCAGTTCTTC.

The CDR3 sequence: CASSLEDRGRKTEAFF. For the CDR3, the DNA is TGTGCCAGCAGCTTAGAGGACAGGGGGCGAAAGACTGAAGCTTTCTTT. The chain has TRBV7-9 and TRBJ1-1, with TRBD1 identical over 11 bases. This CDR3 is built from 16 residues. CDR1 and CDR2 (germline): SEHNR, FQNEAQ (reference sequence). The ends lost 1 base at V and 5 bases at J; junction bases unmatched: 6. The full variable domain, rest sourced from reference TRBV7-9 and TRBJ1-1, is DTGVSQNPRHKITKRGQNVTFRCDPISEHNRLYWYRQTLGQGPEFLTYFQNEAQLEKSRLLSDRFSAERPKGSFSTLEIQRTEQGDSAMYLCASSLEDRGRKTEAFFGQGTRLTVV.

In the case of this clonotype: This may be a read error, as it is one base from a much larger clone. The V and J genes are TRBV4-2 and TRBJ2-7, with D possibly being TRBD1 (6 bases). This CDR3 is built from 14 residues. CDR1 and CDR2 (germline): LGHNA, YNFKEQ. V was trimmed by 4 bases and J by 3 bases, leaving 13 bases between them. CDR3 coding DNA: TGTGCCAGCAGCCGAGGGAAAGGGGGCTACGAGCAGTACTTC. It yields the protein CASSRGKGGYEQYF.

V and J are TRBV7-9 and TRBJ2-3; D may be TRBD1 or TRBD2 (5 bases each). This CDR3 region has 16 residues. The V gene's germline CDR1 is SEHNR and CDR2 FQNEAQ (reference sequence). V lost 5 bases to trimming and J lost 2 bases, with 17 bases between them. CDR3 DNA: TGTGCCAGCAGCCCCCCGGTGGGACGGGTCACAGATACGCAGTATTTT. It translates to CASSPPVGRVTDTQYF.

The chain recombines TRBV5-1 with TRBJ2-7; the D gene is possibly TRBD1 (6 bases). Trimming took off 0 bases at V and 2 bases at J, with 9 bases between the two ends. CDR3 size: 14 residues. Per the germline V gene, CDR1 is SGHRS and CDR2 is YFSETQ. CDR3 coding DNA: TGCGCCAGCAGCTTGGATCGGACAGCCTACGAGCAGTACTTC. Its protein is CASSLDRTAYEQYF.

This clonotype was seen many times. This chain uses TRBV12-3 or TRBV12-4 with TRBJ2-2; possible D gene TRBD2, 6 bases. This CDR3 is 16 amino acids long. Trimming left V 3 bases short and J 0 bases short, with 11 bases between. This CDR3 is CASSLGRNANTGELFF. The CDR3 region has the DNA TGTGCCAGCAGTTTGGGGAGGAACGCGAACACCGGGGAGCTGTTTTTT.

This clonotype was detected only a few times. In DNA form, the CDR3 reads TGTGCCAGCAGCTTAGGCAGGGGTCCAGTCACCGGGGAGCTGTTTTTT. Translation gives CASSLGRGPVTGELFF. This sequence joins TRBV7-2 and TRBJ2-2; D may be TRBD1 (6 bases). V was shortened by 1 base and J by 4 bases, with 13 bases between the two germline ends. Germline V CDR1 and CDR2: SGHTA, FQGNSA. The CDR3 extends over 16 amino acids. The whole variable domain, filled in from reference TRBV7-2 and TRBJ2-2, reads GAGVSQSPSNKVTEKGKDVELRCDPISGHTALYWYRQSLGQGLEFLIYFQGNSAPDKSGLPSDRFSAERTGGSVSTLTIQRTQQEDSAVYLCASSLGRGPVTGELFFGEGSRLTVL.

This clonotype was found many times. The chain recombines TRBV3-1 with TRBJ2-2; D not resolved. This CDR3 contains 12 residues. The germline V gene encodes CDR1 LGHDT and CDR2 YNNKEL (reference sequence). Trimming removed 4 bases at V and 9 bases at J, with 9 bases between. CDR3 sequence: CASSPLGRELFF. The CDR3, as DNA: TGTGCCAGCAGCCCCCTCGGTCGGGAGCTGTTTTTT.

Ten or more counts support this clonotype. The chain links TRBV5-6 to TRBJ2-1; 7 bases match TRBD1. Losses at the gene ends were 4 bases for V and 9 bases for J; bases not matched to a gene: 4. CDR3 length equals 12 residues. Per the germline V gene, CDR1 is SGHDT and CDR2 is YYEEEE. The CDR3 DNA reads TGTGCCAGCAGCCCAGAGGGGGCTGAGCAGTTCTTC. Its translation: CASSPEGAEQFF. The full variable domain, its missing parts supplied by reference TRBV5-6 and TRBJ2-1, is DAGVTQSPTHLIKTRGQQVTLRCSPKSGHDTVSWYQQALGQGPQFIFQYYEEEERQRGNFPDRFSGHQFPNYSSELNVNALLLGDSALYLCASSPEGAEQFFGPGTRLTVL.

This clonotype was counted only a few times. This chain connects TRBV6-2 or TRBV6-3 to TRBJ1-5, with a weak D call TRBD1 (5 bases). The CDR3 length is 14 residues. With 2 bases removed from V and 5 bases from J, the gap between germline ends came to 10 bases. CDR1 and CDR2 (germline): MNHEY, SVGEGT. This CDR3 reads CASSYRGLDQPQHF. In DNA form, the CDR3 reads TGTGCCAGCAGTTACCGGGGCCTAGATCAGCCCCAGCATTTT.